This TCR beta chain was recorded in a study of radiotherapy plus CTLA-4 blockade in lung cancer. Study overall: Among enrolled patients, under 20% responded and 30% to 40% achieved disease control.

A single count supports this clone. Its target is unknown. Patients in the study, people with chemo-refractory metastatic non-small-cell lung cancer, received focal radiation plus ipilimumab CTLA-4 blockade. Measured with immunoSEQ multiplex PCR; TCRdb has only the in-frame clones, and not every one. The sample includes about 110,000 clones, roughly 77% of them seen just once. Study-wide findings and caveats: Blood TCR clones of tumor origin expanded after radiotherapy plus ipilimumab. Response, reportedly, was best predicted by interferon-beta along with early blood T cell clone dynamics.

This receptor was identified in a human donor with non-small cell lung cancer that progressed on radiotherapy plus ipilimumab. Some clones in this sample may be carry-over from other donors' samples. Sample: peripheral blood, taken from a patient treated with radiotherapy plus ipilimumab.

CDR3 residues: CASSRATGGVEKLFF. The CDR3, as DNA: TGTGCCAGCAGCAGGGCGACAGGGGGCGTTGAAAAACTGTTTTTT. V usage is TRBV7-9 and J usage is TRBJ1-4; TRBD1 matches at 10 bases. The length of the CDR3 is 15 residues. Germline V gene data show CDR1 as SEHNR and CDR2 as FQNEAQ (reference sequence). The J segment lost 7 bases and the V segment lost 5 bases, leaving 7 bases of the junction unmatched.